This TCR beta chain was sequenced for a study of OX40 agonist ivuxolimab in advanced cancers. About the research overall: Ivuxolimab was delivered to patients intravenously every 2 weeks at doses spanning 0.01 to 10 mg/kg. The study's findings and limits: At 0.1 to 3.0 mg/kg, clonal expansion of CD4+ and CD8+ blood T cells had occurred by week 6.

Blood draws occurred at baseline, cycle 4 day 1, and cycle 7 day 1. For this clone: No antigen is known for it.

TCRdb's copy holds only in-frame clones and misses some; the assay was immunoSEQ multiplex PCR. The sample includes 70,000 to 80,000 clones, approximately 90% of them seen just once. The CDR3 spans 11 residues. Germline CDR1 reads SNHLY; CDR2 reads FYNNEI. V was clipped by 6 bases and J by 3 bases, with 6 bases between them. The sequence came from an adult with an advanced solid tumor such as melanoma, head and neck, liver or kidney cancer. The chain carries TRBV2 and TRBJ2-7, with a possible D match to TRBD2 (5 bases). The sequencing used CD4+ or CD8+ T cells sorted from blood, collected in a trial of the OX40 agonist ivuxolimab. CDR3 coding DNA: TGTGCCAGCAGCGACTACTACGAGCAGTACTTC. This translates into CASSDYYEQYF.